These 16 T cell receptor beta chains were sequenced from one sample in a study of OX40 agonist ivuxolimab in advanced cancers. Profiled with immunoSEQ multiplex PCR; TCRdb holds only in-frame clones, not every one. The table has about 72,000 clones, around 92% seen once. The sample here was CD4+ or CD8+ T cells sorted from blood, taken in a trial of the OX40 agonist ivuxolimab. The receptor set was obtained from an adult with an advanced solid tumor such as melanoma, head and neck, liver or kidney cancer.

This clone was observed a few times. CDR3 region: CASSEARIWGTEAFF. The CDR3 nucleotides read TGTGCCAGCAGTGAAGCGCGGATCTGGGGCACTGAAGCTTTCTTT. This chain connects TRBV6-1 to TRBJ1-1, with D unresolved. CDR1 is MNHNS, CDR2 SASEGT, per germline. V was shortened by 0 bases and J by 4 bases, with 12 bases between the two germline ends. The CDR3 has 15 amino acids.

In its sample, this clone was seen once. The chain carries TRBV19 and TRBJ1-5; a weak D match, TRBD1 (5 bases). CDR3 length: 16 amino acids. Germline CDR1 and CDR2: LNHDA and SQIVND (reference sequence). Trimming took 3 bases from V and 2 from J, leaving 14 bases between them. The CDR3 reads CASSIGGARGNQPQHF. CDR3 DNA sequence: TGTGCCAGTAGTATCGGAGGGGCGCGAGGCAATCAGCCCCAGCATTTT.

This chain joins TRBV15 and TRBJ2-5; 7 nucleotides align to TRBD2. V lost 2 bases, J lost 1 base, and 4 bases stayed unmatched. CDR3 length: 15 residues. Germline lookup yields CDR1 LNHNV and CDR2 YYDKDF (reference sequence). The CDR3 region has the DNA TGTGCCACCAGCAGACCCACGGGGGGCCAAGAGACCCAGTACTTC. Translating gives CATSRPTGGQETQYF.

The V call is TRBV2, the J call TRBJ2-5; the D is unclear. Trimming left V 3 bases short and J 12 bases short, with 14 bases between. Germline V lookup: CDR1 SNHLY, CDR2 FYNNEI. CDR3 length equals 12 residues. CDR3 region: CASSDSNLDEYF. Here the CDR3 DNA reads TGTGCCAGCAGTGACAGTAATTTAGATGAGTACTTC.

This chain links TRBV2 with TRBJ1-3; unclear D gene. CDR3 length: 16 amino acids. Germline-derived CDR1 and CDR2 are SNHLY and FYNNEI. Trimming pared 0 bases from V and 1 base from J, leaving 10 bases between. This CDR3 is CASSEAPSSSGNTIYF. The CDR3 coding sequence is TGTGCCAGCAGTGAAGCGCCCTCCTCTTCTGGAAACACCATATATTTT.

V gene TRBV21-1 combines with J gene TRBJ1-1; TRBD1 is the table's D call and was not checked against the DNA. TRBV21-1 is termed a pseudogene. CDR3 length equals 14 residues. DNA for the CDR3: TGTGCCAGCTCCGGGACAGGGGGCAACACTGAAGCTTTCTTT. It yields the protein CASSGTGGNTEAFF.

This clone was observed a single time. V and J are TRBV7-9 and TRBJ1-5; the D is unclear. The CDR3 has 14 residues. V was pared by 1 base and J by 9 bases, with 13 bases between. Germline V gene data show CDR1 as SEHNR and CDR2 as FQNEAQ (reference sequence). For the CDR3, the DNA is TGTGCCAGCAGCTTAGGCGGCGGCGATTCGCCCCAGCATTTT. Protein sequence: CASSLGGGDSPQHF.

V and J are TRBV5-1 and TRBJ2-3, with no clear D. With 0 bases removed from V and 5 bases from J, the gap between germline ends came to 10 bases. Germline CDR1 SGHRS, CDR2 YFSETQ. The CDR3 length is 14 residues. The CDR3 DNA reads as TGCGCCAGCAGCTTGGAAGGCAGGAAAGATACGCAGTATTTT. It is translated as CASSLEGRKDTQYF.

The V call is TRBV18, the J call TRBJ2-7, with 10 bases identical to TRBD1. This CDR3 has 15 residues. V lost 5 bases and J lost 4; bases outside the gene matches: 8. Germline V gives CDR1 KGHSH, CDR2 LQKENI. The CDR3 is CASSVIGTGEYEQYF. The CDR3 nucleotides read TGTGCCAGCTCAGTCATCGGGACAGGGGAGTACGAGCAGTACTTC.

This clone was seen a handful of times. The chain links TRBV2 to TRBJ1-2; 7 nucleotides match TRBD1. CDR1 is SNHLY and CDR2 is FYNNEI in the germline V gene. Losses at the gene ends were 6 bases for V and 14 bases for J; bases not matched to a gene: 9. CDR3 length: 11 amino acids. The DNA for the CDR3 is TGTGCCAGCAGAGACTACGACAGGGAGACCTTC. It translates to CASRDYDRETF.

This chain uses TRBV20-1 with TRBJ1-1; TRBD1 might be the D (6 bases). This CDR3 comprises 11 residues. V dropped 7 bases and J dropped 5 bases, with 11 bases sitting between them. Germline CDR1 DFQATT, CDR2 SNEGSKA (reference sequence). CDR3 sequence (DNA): TGCAGTGTTCAGAGGGGGACTGAAGCTTTCTTT. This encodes CSVQRGTEAFF.

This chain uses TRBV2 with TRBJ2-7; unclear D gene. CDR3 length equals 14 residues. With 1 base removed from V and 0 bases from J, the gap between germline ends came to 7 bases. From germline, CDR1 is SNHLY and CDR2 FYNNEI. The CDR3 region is CASSEDGVSYEQYF. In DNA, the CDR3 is TGTGCCAGCAGTGAAGATGGGGTCTCCTACGAGCAGTACTTC. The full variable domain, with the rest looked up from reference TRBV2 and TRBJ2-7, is EPEVTQTPSHQVTQMGQEVILRCVPISNHLYFYWYRQILGQKVEFLVSFYNNEISEKSEIFDDQFSVERPDGSNFTLKIRSTKLEDSAMYFCASSEDGVSYEQYFGPGTRLTVT.

The CDR3 sequence: CASSLALAGATQYF. For the CDR3, the DNA is TGTGCCAGCAGCTTAGCCCTAGCGGGAGCTACGCAGTATTTT. The chain joins TRBV7-9 to TRBJ2-3, with TRBD2 matching over 10 bases. CDR1 SEHNR and CDR2 FQNEAQ come from the germline V gene (reference sequence). The CDR3 length is 14 residues. V lost 0 bases and J lost 8; bases outside the gene matches: 2.

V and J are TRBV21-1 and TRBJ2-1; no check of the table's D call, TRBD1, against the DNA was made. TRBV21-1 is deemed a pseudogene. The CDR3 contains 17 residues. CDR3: CASSNYVRGQGADEQFF. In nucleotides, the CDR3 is TGTGCCAGCAGCAATTACGTTAGGGGACAGGGCGCGGATGAGCAGTTCTTC.

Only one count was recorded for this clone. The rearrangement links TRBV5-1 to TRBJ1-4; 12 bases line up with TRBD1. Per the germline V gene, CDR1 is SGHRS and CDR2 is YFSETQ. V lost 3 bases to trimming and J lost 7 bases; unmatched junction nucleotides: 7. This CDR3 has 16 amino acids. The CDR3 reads CASSSPGQGAGEKLFF. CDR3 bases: TGCGCCAGCAGCTCGCCGGGACAGGGGGCAGGTGAAAAACTGTTTTTT.

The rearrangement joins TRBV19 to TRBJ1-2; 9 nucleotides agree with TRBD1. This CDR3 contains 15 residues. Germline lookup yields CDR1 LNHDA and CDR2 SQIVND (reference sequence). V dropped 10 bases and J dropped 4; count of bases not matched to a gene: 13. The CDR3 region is CATTRPGTGFYGYTF. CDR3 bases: TGTGCCACTACGCGCCCCGGGACAGGGTTCTATGGCTACACCTTC.